The 23 T cell receptor beta chains given below trace back to one sample, sequenced in a study of T cells in Graves' hyperthyroidism and ophthalmopathy. Template material for amplifying TCR beta CDR3 regions consisted of RNA transcripts. Using the HTBI primer set, a first-round RT-PCR was run on the TCR CDR3. One entry per CDR3 protein, called by TCRdb with MiXCR from the multiplex PCR reads. The data contain 130,000 to 150,000 distinct CDR3 sequences, more than 20% of them singletons. Material for sequencing was blood. The origin of the receptors is a woman between 45 and 65 years old with Graves' hyperthyroidism that later progressed to Graves' ophthalmopathy.

This clonotype was counted ten times or more. The chain joins TRBV11-2 to TRBJ2-1, with 10 bases aligning to TRBD2. Germline CDR1 reads SGHAT; CDR2 reads FQNNGV. The junction had 15 bases not matched to a gene; V was cut back by 5 bases and J by 5 bases. The CDR3 length is 18 residues. For the CDR3, the DNA is TGTGCCAGCAGCCTAGGTTCGGCTAGCGGGAGTCGGGACAATGAGCAGTTCTTC. Translated: CASSLGSASGSRDNEQFF.

This clonotype came up a few times. This chain uses TRBV24-1 with TRBJ2-1; D perhaps matches TRBD2 (5 bases). Germline V gives CDR1 KGHDR, CDR2 SFDVKD. The CDR3 consists of 14 residues. Trimming stripped 9 bases from V and 5 bases from J, with 16 bases between. The CDR3 loop reads CATSGKSRNNEQFF. The CDR3 DNA follows: TGTGCCACCTCCGGGAAGTCTCGAAACAATGAGCAGTTCTTC.

This clonotype was detected many times. V and J are TRBV5-5 and TRBJ1-4; 7 nucleotides agree with TRBD1. Germline lookup yields CDR1 SGHKS and CDR2 YYEKEE (reference sequence). J gave up 3 bases and V 5 bases, and 4 bases lay outside the gene matches. This CDR3 comprises 14 residues. The CDR3 spells CASRQGTSNEKLFF. The CDR3 nucleotides are TGTGCCAGCAGACAGGGGACTTCTAATGAAAAACTGTTTTTT.

The sample holds many counts of this clonotype. The chain links TRBV2 to TRBJ2-7, with D tentatively TRBD2 (6 bases). Looked up from germline, CDR1 is SNHLY and CDR2 is FYNNEI. The CDR3 spans 14 residues. V was cut by 7 bases and J by 2 bases, with 15 bases left in between. CDR3 residues: CASNPGTPPYEQYF. The CDR3 DNA follows: TGTGCCAGCAACCCCGGGACTCCGCCCTACGAGCAGTACTTC.

The chain carries TRBV20-1 and TRBJ2-7; a possible D gene is TRBD2 (6 bases). CDR1 is DFQATT and CDR2 is SNEGSKA in the germline V gene (reference sequence). The V gene lost 3 bases and the J gene lost 0 bases, with 9 bases spanning the gap. The CDR3 is 13 residues long. The CDR3 region has the DNA TGCAGTGCTAGCTGGGGGGTCTCCTACGAGCAGTACTTC. Encoded protein: CSASWGVSYEQYF.

This clonotype was seen many times. The J gene is TRBJ1-2, the V gene TRBV20-1; 7 bases agree with TRBD1. This CDR3 spans 13 amino acids. The ends lost 5 bases at V and 7 bases at J; junction bases unmatched: 10. Germline lookup yields CDR1 DFQATT and CDR2 SNEGSKA (reference sequence). This chain's CDR3 is CSAQKPGTAGYTF. CDR3 DNA sequence: TGCAGTGCTCAGAAGCCCGGGACAGCTGGCTACACCTTC.

This clonotype turned up a few times. The chain has TRBV10-3 and TRBJ2-7; D unresolved. The germline V gene encodes CDR1 ENHRY and CDR2 SYGVKD. The CDR3 has 9 amino acids. Trimming cost V 10 bases and J 7 bases, with 8 bases left between them. As DNA, the CDR3 is TGTGCCACCCTAGGGGAGCAGTACTTC. This codes for CATLGEQYF.

The chain joins TRBV27 to TRBJ2-2; 12 bases match TRBD1. The CDR3 is made up of 16 amino acids. From germline, CDR1 is MNHEY and CDR2 SMNVEV (reference sequence). Trimming at V came to 3 bases and at J to 3 bases, leaving 2 bases not matched to a gene. The chain's CDR3 is CASSFGTGGDTGELFF. In nucleotides, the CDR3 is TGTGCCAGCAGTTTCGGGACAGGGGGCGACACCGGGGAGCTGTTTTTT.

This clonotype turned up a few times. The chain joins TRBV30 to TRBJ1-2; tentatively, D is TRBD1 (5 bases). The CDR3 covers 12 residues. Between the trimmed V and J ends, which lost 5 bases and 7 bases, there was a span of 14 bases. Germline loops: CDR1 GTSNPN, CDR2 SVGIG (reference sequence). CDR3 nucleotide sequence: TGTGCCTGGGCCCTATGGGGGACTGGCTACACCTTC. This sequence encodes CAWALWGTGYTF. Together with reference TRBV30 and TRBJ1-2, the CDR3 gives the full variable domain: SQTIHQWPATLVQPVGSPLSLECTVEGTSNPNLYWYRQAAGRGLQLLFYSVGIGQISSEVPQNLSASRPQDRQFILSSKKLLLSDSGFYLCAWALWGTGYTFGSGTRLTVV.

The sample holds a few counts of this clonotype. The chain has TRBV20-1 and TRBJ2-6; 8 bases line up with TRBD1. The CDR3 contains 16 residues. V trimming: 6 bases; J trimming: 0 bases; junction bases outside the gene matches: 7. Germline V gene sequence: CDR1 DFQATT, CDR2 SNEGSKA (reference sequence). CDR3 nucleotides: TGCAGTGCAACCTTCCAGGGGGCCTCTGGGGCCAACGTCCTGACTTTC. Translation gives CSATFQGASGANVLTF.

This clonotype appeared many times. V and J are TRBV3-1 and TRBJ1-5, with D tentatively TRBD1 (6 bases). This CDR3 has 14 residues. Trimming left V 4 bases short and J 2 bases short, with 9 bases between. Germline loops: CDR1 LGHDT, CDR2 YNNKEL (reference sequence). The CDR3 reads CASSLRQGNQPQHF. The CDR3 DNA is TGTGCCAGCAGCCTGCGACAGGGCAATCAGCCCCAGCATTTT.

This clonotype was recorded at least ten times. The chain recombines TRBV28 with TRBJ2-1; 9 bases align to TRBD1. Trimming removed 6 bases from V and 4 bases from J; junction bases left unmatched: 4. Germline V gene data show CDR1 as MDHEN and CDR2 as SYDVKM. The length of the CDR3 is 14 residues. In DNA form, the CDR3 reads TGTGCCAGCAGATCGGGACAGGGATACAATGAGCAGTTCTTC. Translation: CASRSGQGYNEQFF.

The chain recombines TRBV20-1 with TRBJ2-1; 11 nucleotides match TRBD2. V lost 6 bases and J lost 7; bases outside the gene matches: 5. CDR1 is DFQATT and CDR2 is SNEGSKA in the germline V gene (reference sequence). The CDR3 sequence is 13 residues long. The CDR3 region is CSATASGRNEQFF. CDR3 coding DNA: TGCAGTGCCACGGCTAGCGGGAGGAATGAGCAGTTCTTC.

In its sample, this clonotype was seen many times. The V gene is TRBV3-1, the J gene TRBJ1-6, with 8 positions matching TRBD1. Germline loops: CDR1 LGHDT, CDR2 YNNKEL (reference sequence). V trimming: 4 bases; J trimming: 8 bases; junction bases outside the gene matches: 4. This CDR3 has 14 residues. CDR3 loop: CASSRTGMDSPLHF. CDR3 nucleotides: TGTGCCAGCAGCCGGACAGGGATGGATTCACCCCTCCACTTT.

The chain joins TRBV29-1 to TRBJ1-2; unclear D gene. Trimming removed 4 bases from V and 8 bases from J, with 14 bases in between. The CDR3 has 12 amino acids. Germline-derived CDR1 and CDR2 are SQVTM and ANQGSEA. CDR3 sequence: CSVVRAGRGYTF. The CDR3 coding sequence is TGCAGCGTTGTCCGGGCAGGAAGGGGCTACACCTTC. Together with reference TRBV29-1 and TRBJ1-2, the CDR3 gives the full variable domain: SAVISQKPSRDICQRGTSLTIQCQVDSQVTMMFWYRQQPGQSLTLIATANQGSEATYESGFVIDKFPISRPNLTFSTLTVSNMSPEDSSIYLCSVVRAGRGYTFGSGTRLTVV.

V is TRBV5-1 and J is TRBJ1-1; 7 bases align to TRBD1. This CDR3 is 14 amino acids long. With V trimmed by 4 bases and J by 8 bases, 11 bases remained unmatched. The germline V gene has CDR1 SGHRS and CDR2 YFSETQ. For the CDR3, the DNA is TGCGCCAGCAGCGGGGACAGACTTAATCCCGAAGCTTTCTTT. Protein product: CASSGDRLNPEAFF.

This clonotype occurred a few times. The rearrangement links TRBV28 to TRBJ2-7; D uncertain. The germline V gene has CDR1 MDHEN and CDR2 SYDVKM. The CDR3 runs to 14 residues. Trimming removed 5 bases at V and 3 bases at J, with 14 bases between. CDR3 DNA: TGTGCCAGCAGTCCCGACTCGATCGTCTACGAGCAGTACTTC. It codes for CASSPDSIVYEQYF.

The chain is built from TRBV12-3 or TRBV12-4 and TRBJ2-7; the D gene is possibly TRBD2 (6 bases). This CDR3 has 12 amino acids. Deletions cut 5 bases from V and 3 bases from J, with 8 bases between. CDR3 sequence (DNA): TGTGCCAGCAGTCGGACTAACTACGAGCAGTACTTC. Amino acids: CASSRTNYEQYF.

The chain is built from TRBV11-2 and TRBJ2-7; tentative D call: TRBD1 (6 bases). Looked up from germline, CDR1 is SGHAT and CDR2 is FQNNGV. V was clipped by 5 bases and J by 6 bases, with 17 bases between them. This CDR3 comprises 14 residues. The CDR3, as DNA: TGTGCCAGCAGCATACCCACAGGGTCAGGCGAGCAGTACTTC. Translating gives CASSIPTGSGEQYF.

The chain is built from TRBV20-1 and TRBJ1-4; 10 bases match TRBD1. Trimming took 2 bases from V and 5 from J; bases not matched to a gene: 5. CDR1 is DFQATT and CDR2 is SNEGSKA in the germline V gene (reference sequence). This CDR3 is 15 amino acids long. Written as DNA, the CDR3 is TGCAGTGCTAGAACCCGACAGGGGGCGAATGAAAAACTGTTTTTT. Translated: CSARTRQGANEKLFF.

The V call is TRBV27, the J call TRBJ2-1; 14 bases map to TRBD2. The germline gives CDR1 MNHEY, CDR2 SMNVEV (reference sequence). The length of the CDR3 is 19 residues. V trimming: 4 bases; J trimming: 0 bases; junction bases outside the gene matches: 8. The CDR3 sequence is CASSSRLAGGFLSYNEQFF. In DNA form, the CDR3 reads TGTGCCAGCAGTTCAAGACTAGCGGGAGGGTTTCTCTCCTACAATGAGCAGTTCTTC.

This clonotype showed up many times. V is TRBV2 and J is TRBJ2-7; tentatively, D is TRBD1 (5 bases). The ends were cut back, 3 bases at V and 5 bases at J, with 14 bases in the middle. This CDR3 is 14 amino acids long. Germline CDR1 and CDR2: SNHLY and FYNNEI. The CDR3 sequence: CASSEMRSRDEQYF. The DNA of the CDR3 is TGTGCCAGCAGTGAGATGAGGTCCAGGGACGAGCAGTACTTC.

This clonotype has just a few counts. The chain links TRBV19 to TRBJ1-2, with D possibly matching TRBD1 (5 bases). The germline gives CDR1 LNHDA, CDR2 SQIVND (reference sequence). V was shortened by 5 bases and J by 4 bases, with 11 bases between the two germline ends. The CDR3 is 13 amino acids. CDR3 bases: TGTGCCAGTAGTTCAGGACAAGCCTATGGCTACACCTTC. It codes for CASSSGQAYGYTF.